This T cell receptor (beta chain) is from a study of T cells in pancreatic ductal adenocarcinoma. The selected patients with pancreatic ductal adenocarcinoma had surgery but no neoadjuvant therapy. From germline, CDR1 is MGHRA and CDR2 YSYEKL. The CDR3 loop spans 20 amino acids. V dropped 2 bases and J dropped 4; count of bases not matched to a gene: 15. The table came from immunoSEQ multiplex PCR; TCRdb's copy has only in-frame clones and leaves some out. The data show about 100,000 clones, with more than 90% seen just once and approximately 3.1% held by the top ten. The clonotype originates from a human donor with pancreatic ductal adenocarcinoma. Source material: PBMCs. The V and J genes are TRBV4-1 and TRBJ2-1; TRBD2 matches 12 bases. The CDR3 is CASSQTRLAGGPQGYNEQFF. The CDR3 DNA reads TGCGCCAGCAGCCAAACCCGGCTAGCGGGAGGGCCGCAAGGATACAATGAGCAGTTCTTC.